Here is one TCR beta chain with its context. Its matching antigen is unknown. Every sequencing run generated over 160 million TCR-beta sequences from 15-18 subjects. From the 5' RACE reads, TCRdb called clonotypes with MiXCR, one entry per CDR3 protein. This table holds around 66,000 distinct CDR3 sequences, roughly 4.4% found once. The germline V gene encodes CDR1 ENHRY and CDR2 SYGVKD. Between the trimmed V and J ends, which lost 0 bases and 8 bases, there was a span of 4 bases. The CDR3 has 12 amino acids. These data come from a study of neurological immune-mediated disorders. Findings and limits, study-wide: On phylogenetic grouping, the repertoires of 18 of 34 multiple sclerosis patients fell within one related-CDR3 cluster, constituting a possible signature. HTLV-1-associated myelopathy had the most TCR clonal expansion, while multiple sclerosis had the least, a level that fell below healthy controls.

For the unsorted libraries, 2 million PBMCs stored at -80 C served as input. The sequence was collected from a woman in her 70s with multiple sclerosis. This sequence joins TRBV10-3 and TRBJ1-4; no reliable D call. The sample taken for sequencing was PBMCs. CDR3 nucleotide sequence: TGTGCCATCAGTGAGTCCGGAGAAAAACTGTTTTTT. This sequence encodes CAISESGEKLFF.